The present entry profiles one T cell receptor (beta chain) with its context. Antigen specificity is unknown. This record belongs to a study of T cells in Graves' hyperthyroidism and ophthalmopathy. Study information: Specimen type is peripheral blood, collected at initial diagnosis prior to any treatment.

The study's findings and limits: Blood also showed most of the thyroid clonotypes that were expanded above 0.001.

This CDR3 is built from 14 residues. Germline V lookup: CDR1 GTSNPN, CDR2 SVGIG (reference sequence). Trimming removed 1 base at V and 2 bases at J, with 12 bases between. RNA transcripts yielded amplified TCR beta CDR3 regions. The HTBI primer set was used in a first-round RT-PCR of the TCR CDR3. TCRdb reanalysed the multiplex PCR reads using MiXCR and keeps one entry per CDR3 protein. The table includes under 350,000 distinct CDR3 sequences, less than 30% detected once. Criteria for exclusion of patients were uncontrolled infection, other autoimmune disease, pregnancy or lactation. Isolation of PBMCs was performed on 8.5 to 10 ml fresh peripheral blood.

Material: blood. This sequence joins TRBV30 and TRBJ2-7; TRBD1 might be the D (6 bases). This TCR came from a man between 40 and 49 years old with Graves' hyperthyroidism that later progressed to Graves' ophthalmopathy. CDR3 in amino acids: CAWSGPGTTYEQYF. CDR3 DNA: TGTGCCTGGAGTGGTCCCGGGACAACCTACGAGCAGTACTTC.